This entry features one T cell receptor (beta chain) sequence. Its antigen is unidentified. The data belong to a study of shared clonotypes between healthy human individuals. Study in general: Each donor's CD4 naive and CD4 memory cells filled three plates apiece, CD8 naive two, and CD8 memory one.

The CDR3 runs 15 residues. Germline V CDR1 and CDR2: SNHLY, FYNNEI. V was trimmed by 8 bases and J by 4 bases, leaving 18 bases between them. General observations from the study: In a handful of donors, about 5% of naive CD4 clonotypes appeared in common. Represented genetic and exposure-history diversity was restricted by having few donors. Tissue TCR repertoires likely differ from these blood-only repertoires.

The table came from immunoSEQ multiplex PCR; TCRdb's copy has only in-frame clones and leaves some out. The table includes about 2.4 million clones, approximately 94% detected once. The chain links TRBV2 to TRBJ1-5; possible D gene TRBD1, 5 bases. Sequencing was done on a sample of naive CD4+ T cells from PBMCs. This sample's subset: CD45RA+ positively selected. The receptor's source is a man in his late teens or twenties in good health. Some clones in this sample may be carry-over from other donors' samples. The CDR3 protein is CASVSTPGANQPQHF. CDR3 coding DNA: TGTGCCAGCGTTTCCACACCCGGGGCGAATCAGCCCCAGCATTTT.